The TCR beta chain described here comes from a study of cytomegalovirus exposure and HLA in healthy donors. Across the whole study: Later, an analysis reported that the 120 or so validation repertoires had used the same platform as the 500 to 800 first-cohort repertoires.

Regarding the study as a whole: With high specificity and sensitivity, the classifier reportedly diagnosed cytomegalovirus status. It was found in a later analysis that first-cohort TCR clusters tended to co-occur in the 90 to 150 validation repertoires. CMV antigen specificity was confirmed in vitro for three CMV-associated chains.

The trim removed 6 bases at V and 4 bases at J, leaving 5 bases unmatched. The V gene's germline CDR1 is SNHLY and CDR2 FYNNEI. This CDR3 region has 13 residues. Concerning this clone itself: Its antigen remains unidentified.

The assay was immunoSEQ multiplex PCR, and TCRdb's table has in-frame clones only and misses some. The data show 85,000 to 120,000 clones, with 88% seen just once and around 1.7% held by the top ten. Sequencing was performed on PBMCs. The chain couples TRBV2 to TRBJ1-1, with 7 bases lining up with TRBD1. This TCR was recovered from a woman aged 18-29 years in good health and CMV-seropositive. The CDR3 reads CASRATGTTEAFF. The CDR3 DNA reads as TGTGCCAGCAGGGCGACAGGGACCACTGAAGCTTTCTTT.